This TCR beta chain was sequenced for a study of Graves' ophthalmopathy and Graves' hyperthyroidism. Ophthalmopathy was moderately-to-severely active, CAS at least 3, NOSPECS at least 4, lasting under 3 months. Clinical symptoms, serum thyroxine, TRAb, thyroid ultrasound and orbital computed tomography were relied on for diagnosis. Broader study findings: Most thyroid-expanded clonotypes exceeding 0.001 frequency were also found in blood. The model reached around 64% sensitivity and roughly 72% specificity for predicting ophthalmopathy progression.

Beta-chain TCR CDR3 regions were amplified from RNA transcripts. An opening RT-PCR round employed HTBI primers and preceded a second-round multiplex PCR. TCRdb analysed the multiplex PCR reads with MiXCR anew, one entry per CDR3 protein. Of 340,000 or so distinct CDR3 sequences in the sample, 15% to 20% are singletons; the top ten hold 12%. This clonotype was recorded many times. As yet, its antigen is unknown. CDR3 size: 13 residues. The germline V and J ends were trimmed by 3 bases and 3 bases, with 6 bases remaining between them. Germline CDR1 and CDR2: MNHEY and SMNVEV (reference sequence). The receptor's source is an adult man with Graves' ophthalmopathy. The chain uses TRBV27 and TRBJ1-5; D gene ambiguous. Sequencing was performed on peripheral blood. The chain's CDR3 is CASSFGPNQPQHF. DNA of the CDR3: TGTGCCAGCAGTTTCGGACCCAATCAGCCCCAGCATTTT.